This TCR beta chain was observed in a study of blood T cell repertoires in COVID-19. Turning to the study itself: Some COVID-19 samples were acute and others convalescent; all came from the United States, Italy and Spain.

Sequencing was performed with immunoSEQ multiplex PCR; in TCRdb, only in-frame clones are kept and a portion is missing. The sample shows 310,000 or so clones, approximately 88% of them seen only once. The TCR sequence derives from a woman aged 45-60 years with active or convalescent COVID-19. Sequenced: peripheral blood.

The CDR3 region is CASSLIGTGSIGELFF. Here the CDR3 DNA reads TGTGCCAGCAGCTTAATTGGGACAGGGTCGATTGGGGAGCTGTTTTTT. The chain carries TRBV7-2 and TRBJ2-2, with TRBD1 identical over 9 bases. The V gene end was trimmed by 2 bases and the J gene end by 8 bases; junction bases not matched to a gene: 9. Looked up from germline, CDR1 is SGHTA and CDR2 is FQGNSA. The CDR3 runs 16 residues.